This T cell receptor (beta chain) was captured in a study of long-term antiretroviral therapy in people with HIV. Survey level was the resolution at which the v3.0 immunoSEQ assay ran. Profiling relied on immunoSEQ multiplex PCR, and the TCRdb table lists in-frame clones only, not all of them. The data contain approximately 18,000 clones, roughly nine tenths of them singletons. Per the germline V gene, CDR1 is MGHRA and CDR2 is YSYEKL. The J segment lost 0 bases and the V segment lost 0 bases, leaving 2 bases of the junction unmatched. The CDR3 loop spans 17 amino acids. The V gene is TRBV4-1, the J gene TRBJ2-6, with 7 bases fitting TRBD1. The starting material was unsorted PBMCs, obtained 0.6 years after starting antiretroviral therapy. This receptor was identified in a woman between 40 and 55 years old with HIV. The CDR3 here is CASSQEGTDSGANVLTF. For the CDR3, the DNA is TGCGCCAGCAGCCAAGAAGGGACAGACTCTGGGGCCAACGTCCTGACTTTC.